The 27 T cell receptor beta chains listed next were all sequenced from one sample in a study of blood T cell repertoires in COVID-19. Clones were sequenced by immunoSEQ multiplex PCR, and TCRdb holds only the in-frame ones, with some missing. The sample lists roughly 100,000 clones, around 84% seen once, with 4.5% in the top ten. Specimen: peripheral blood. The receptors were gathered from a human donor in a cohort sampled during active COVID-19.

This rearrangement joins TRBV7-2 to TRBJ2-7, with 11 bases fitting TRBD2. The CDR3 runs to 16 residues. V lost 5 bases to trimming and J lost 0 bases; unmatched junction nucleotides: 6. In germline, CDR1 is SGHTA, CDR2 FQGNSA. Here the CDR3 reads CASSPRLAGSSYEQYF. DNA for the CDR3: TGTGCCAGCAGCCCCAGACTAGCGGGGTCCTCCTACGAGCAGTACTTC.

This chain links TRBV4-3 with TRBJ2-5, with TRBD2 matching over 11 bases. The length of the CDR3 is 18 residues. With 0 bases clipped from V and 5 bases from J, the junction kept 11 bases outside the gene matches. Per germline, CDR1 LGHNA and CDR2 YSLEER. CDR3 protein: CASSQDLSSGGPWETQYF. The CDR3 DNA reads TGCGCCAGCAGCCAAGATCTGTCTAGCGGGGGGCCGTGGGAGACCCAGTACTTC.

The V gene is TRBV6-5, the J gene TRBJ1-6, with D unresolved. This CDR3 has 15 residues. The germline V gene has CDR1 MNHEY and CDR2 SVGAGI. V dropped 2 bases and J dropped 6 bases, with 11 bases sitting between them. CDR3 residues: CASSYTTGSNSPLHF. CDR3 in DNA: TGTGCCAGCAGTTACACTACGGGGAGTAATTCACCCCTCCACTTT.

J is TRBJ2-2 and V is TRBV18, with no clear D. Germline values: CDR1 KGHSH, CDR2 LQKENI. CDR3 length equals 14 residues. Deletions cut 5 bases from V and 0 bases from J, with 7 bases between. Here the CDR3 reads CASSYSTNTGELFF. CDR3 coding DNA: TGTGCCAGCTCATACAGCACGAACACCGGGGAGCTGTTTTTT.

The V call is TRBV27, the J call TRBJ1-1; 7 bases are shared with TRBD1. The V segment lost 6 bases and the J segment 3 bases; nucleotides outside the gene matches: 16. This CDR3 has 17 residues. Germline-derived CDR1 and CDR2 are MNHEY and SMNVEV (reference sequence). The CDR3 nucleotides are TGTGCCAGCAGCGAGTTCCGTTCGACAGGGTTGGACACTGAAGCTTTCTTT. It encodes CASSEFRSTGLDTEAFF.

This chain joins TRBV2 and TRBJ1-2; a weak D match, TRBD1 (5 bases). CDR3 length equals 13 residues. V dropped 8 bases and J dropped 7 bases, with 17 bases sitting between them. The germline gives CDR1 SNHLY, CDR2 FYNNEI. CDR3 in DNA: TGTGCCAGCGGACTCATCGGGGGGTTTGGCTACACCTTC. Amino acids: CASGLIGGFGYTF.

The chain has TRBV6-2 or TRBV6-3 and TRBJ2-1; D is possibly TRBD1 (6 bases). Germline V gives CDR1 MNHEY, CDR2 SVGEGT. CDR3 length: 13 residues. V was pared by 4 bases and J by 9 bases, with 13 bases between. For the CDR3, the DNA is TGTGCCAGCAGTTCGGACAGTAGGTTTGAGCAGTTCTTC. It is translated as CASSSDSRFEQFF.

The chain is built from TRBV28 and TRBJ2-2; 9 nucleotides line up with TRBD1. From germline, CDR1 is MDHEN and CDR2 SYDVKM. J lost 0 bases, V lost 6 bases, and 8 bases had no gene match. The CDR3 has 17 amino acids. For the CDR3, the DNA is TGTGCCAGCAGGCAACCCACAGGGGGCCCGAACACCGGGGAGCTGTTTTTT. Its protein product is CASRQPTGGPNTGELFF. The variable domain in full, with the rest retrieved from reference TRBV28 and TRBJ2-2, is DVKVTQSSRYLVKRTGEKVFLECVQDMDHENMFWYRQDPGLGLRLIYFSYDVKMKEKGDIPEGYSVSREKKERFSLILESASTNQTSMYLCASRQPTGGPNTGELFFGEGSRLTVL.

The chain carries TRBV9 and TRBJ1-1; TRBD1 matches at 8 bases. Looked up from germline, CDR1 is SGDLS and CDR2 is YYNGEE. The CDR3 has 15 amino acids. Trimming cost V 3 bases and J 6 bases; bases outside gene matches: 10. DNA for the CDR3: TGTGCCAGCAGCGCCCAACAGGGGGTTCTTTCTGAAGCTTTCTTT. This sequence encodes CASSAQQGVLSEAFF.

The chain is built from TRBV27 and TRBJ1-6; D may be TRBD1 (5 bases). From germline, CDR1 is MNHEY and CDR2 SMNVEV (reference sequence). The CDR3 extends over 17 amino acids. Between the trimmed V and J ends, which lost 5 bases and 8 bases, there was a span of 22 bases. CDR3 region: CASSHPSGIRSDSPLHF. The CDR3 region has the DNA TGTGCCAGCAGTCATCCATCAGGGATTAGGTCCGATTCACCCCTCCACTTT.

The rearrangement links TRBV6-4 to TRBJ2-3, with TRBD1 matching over 8 bases. V lost 6 bases and J lost 7; bases outside the gene matches: 9. CDR3 size: 14 residues. Germline V gives CDR1 MRHNA, CDR2 SNTAGT. CDR3 nucleotide sequence: TGTGCCAGCAGCTGGACAGGGTTGCAGAATACGCAGTATTTT. Protein product: CASSWTGLQNTQYF.

This clone was seen a handful of times. The chain couples TRBV9 to TRBJ2-5, with 9 bases identical to TRBD2. This CDR3 has 16 residues. Trimming at V came to 0 bases and at J to 4 bases, leaving 7 bases not matched to a gene. Germline lookup yields CDR1 SGDLS and CDR2 YYNGEE. CDR3 nucleotides: TGTGCCAGCAGCGTAGGAGGTCTAGCGGGGCGAGAGACCCAGTACTTC. Amino acid sequence: CASSVGGLAGRETQYF.

V gene TRBV28 combines with J gene TRBJ2-1; no clear D. From germline, CDR1 is MDHEN and CDR2 SYDVKM. The CDR3 totals 12 residues. Trimming pared 6 bases from V and 4 bases from J, leaving 7 bases between. The CDR3 spells CASSLQYNEQFF. In nucleotides, the CDR3 is TGTGCCAGCAGCCTACAGTACAATGAGCAGTTCTTC. Combining the CDR3 with reference TRBV28 and TRBJ2-1 gives the whole variable domain DVKVTQSSRYLVKRTGEKVFLECVQDMDHENMFWYRQDPGLGLRLIYFSYDVKMKEKGDIPEGYSVSREKKERFSLILESASTNQTSMYLCASSLQYNEQFFGPGTRLTVL.

This chain joins TRBV5-4 and TRBJ1-2; D is possibly TRBD1 (5 bases). CDR3 length: 14 amino acids. The V gene lost 3 bases and the J gene lost 4 bases, with 13 bases spanning the gap. Germline assignment: CDR1 SGHNT and CDR2 YYREEE (reference sequence). The CDR3 DNA reads as TGTGCCAGCAGCTCCCCCTGGAGGGGCTATGGCTACACCTTC. Translated: CASSSPWRGYGYTF.

Only one count was recorded for this clone. J is TRBJ2-5 and V is TRBV6-5, with D hard to call. V gave up 8 bases and J gave up 2 bases, with 9 bases separating them. CDR3 length: 12 residues. The germline V gene encodes CDR1 MNHEY and CDR2 SVGAGI. The CDR3 sequence is CASPSSQETQYF. Written as DNA, the CDR3 is TGTGCCAGCCCGTCTAGTCAAGAGACCCAGTACTTC.

This chain joins TRBV7-9 and TRBJ2-3, with D hard to call. Germline loops: CDR1 SEHNR, CDR2 FQNEAQ (reference sequence). This CDR3 region has 14 residues. Trimming removed 5 bases at V and 4 bases at J, with 13 bases between. The CDR3 bases are TGTGCCAGCAGCCTTCACAACATCGCAGATACGCAGTATTTT. Its translation: CASSLHNIADTQYF.

The CDR3 DNA follows: TGTGCCAGCAGCGACCTCAGGGGTAATTCACCCCTCCACTTT. Its translation is CASSDLRGNSPLHF. The V call is TRBV6-6, the J call TRBJ1-6, with a possible D match to TRBD1 (6 bases). Germline V gene lookup returns CDR1 MNHNY and CDR2 SVGAGI (reference sequence). V lost 6 bases and J 6 bases, leaving 12 bases between the germline ends. This CDR3 has 14 residues.

The rearrangement uses TRBV9 and TRBJ2-2; TRBD1 matches at 12 bases. Germline V gene sequence: CDR1 SGDLS, CDR2 YYNGEE. The CDR3 has 16 residues. J gave up 5 bases and V 5 bases, and 7 bases lay outside the gene matches. The CDR3 sequence is CASSRGQGAGTGELFF. CDR3 DNA sequence: TGTGCCAGCAGTCGGGGACAGGGGGCAGGTACCGGGGAGCTGTTTTTT.

The rearrangement links TRBV6-5 to TRBJ2-3; maybe TRBD2 (6 bases). CDR3 length: 12 residues. Looked up from germline, CDR1 is MNHEY and CDR2 is SVGAGI. Trimming removed 8 bases from V and 2 bases from J, with 8 bases in between. For the CDR3, the DNA is TGTGCCAGCGGGCGGGACACAGATACGCAGTATTTT. Translating it yields CASGRDTDTQYF.

This chain links TRBV5-1 with TRBJ2-3; 8 nucleotides agree with TRBD1. V lost 7 bases and J lost 0; bases outside the gene matches: 7. CDR3 size: 15 residues. The germline gives CDR1 SGHRS, CDR2 YFSETQ. The CDR3 here is CASHGQGASTDTQYF. In DNA form, the CDR3 reads TGCGCCAGCCATGGACAGGGAGCTAGCACAGATACGCAGTATTTT.

This chain joins TRBV5-5 and TRBJ2-5; possibly TRBD1 for D (5 bases). The CDR3 has 14 amino acids. Trimming pared 3 bases from V and 1 base from J, leaving 10 bases between. Germline V gene sequence: CDR1 SGHKS, CDR2 YYEKEE (reference sequence). In DNA form, the CDR3 reads TGTGCCAGCAGCTATGACAGCATCCAAGAGACCCAGTACTTC. Encoded protein: CASSYDSIQETQYF. Looking up the rest from reference TRBV5-5 and TRBJ2-5 gives the full variable domain: DAGVTQSPTHLIKTRGQQVTLRCSPISGHKSVSWYQQVLGQGPQFIFQYYEKEERGRGNFPDRFSARQFPNYSSELNVNALLLGDSALYLCASSYDSIQETQYFGPGTRLLVL.

A single count supports this clone. The chain couples TRBV5-1 to TRBJ1-2, with a tentative D call TRBD1 (5 bases). Germline CDR1 is SGHRS and CDR2 is YFSETQ. The CDR3 sequence is 15 residues long. V lost 0 bases, J lost 8 bases, and 17 bases lay in between. CDR3 in amino acids: CASSLEGREGIGYTF. The CDR3 region has the DNA TGCGCCAGCAGCTTGGAGGGCCGGGAGGGGATCGGCTACACCTTC.

The chain is built from TRBV21-1 and TRBJ1-2; the table names TRBD1, a call not compared with the DNA. TRBV21-1 is an annotated pseudogene. CDR3 length equals 16 residues. CDR3: CASSKEGGQANYGYTF. DNA for the CDR3: TGTGCCAGCAGCAAAGAAGGAGGACAGGCCAACTATGGCTACACCTTC.

A few counts support this clone. This rearrangement joins TRBV27 to TRBJ1-5, with D unresolved. Trimming shortened V by 6 bases and J by 2 bases, and 11 bases separated the two germline ends. The CDR3 is 14 amino acids. CDR1 MNHEY and CDR2 SMNVEV come from the germline V gene (reference sequence). This chain's CDR3 is CASRHGLGNQPQHF. As DNA, the CDR3 is TGTGCCAGCAGGCACGGTTTAGGCAATCAGCCCCAGCATTTT.

The V call is TRBV14, the J call TRBJ2-7, with D unclear. The germline CDR1 and CDR2 sequences are SGHDN and FVKESK. There are 13 residues in the CDR3. V was trimmed by 4 bases and J by 1 base, leaving 8 bases between them. The CDR3 DNA reads as TGTGCCAGCAGCCTACTTGGTTCCTACGAGCAGTACTTC. It translates to CASSLLGSYEQYF.

The chain recombines TRBV2 with TRBJ2-7; weak D call: TRBD2 (5 bases). The V gene's germline CDR1 is SNHLY and CDR2 FYNNEI. The CDR3 has 17 amino acids. Trimming cost V 1 base and J 0 bases, with 16 bases left between them. The CDR3 sequence: CASSEVNGGLSSYEQYF. Written as DNA, the CDR3 is TGTGCCAGCAGTGAAGTGAACGGCGGGCTTAGCTCCTACGAGCAGTACTTC.

The chain's CDR3 is CASSYQTTGAGETQYF. CDR3 in DNA: TGTGCCAGCAGTTATCAGACGACAGGGGCGGGAGAGACCCAGTACTTC. This sequence joins TRBV6-2 or TRBV6-3 and TRBJ2-5; 8 bases line up with TRBD1. J lost 4 bases, V lost 3 bases, and 10 bases had no gene match. Germline V gives CDR1 MNHEY, CDR2 SVGEGT. This CDR3 is built from 16 residues.